This T cell receptor beta chain was captured in a study of T cells in localized non-small cell lung cancer. Whole-study findings and limits: The appearance of a median about 62 of the top 100 tumor clones was seen in adjacent lung. Only one tumor region was sequenced, so heterogeneity remains possible. Uninvolved adjacent lung, not tumor, had the highest T cell clonality.

This CDR3 has 15 residues. With regard to this clone: No antigen is known for it.

The assay was immunoSEQ multiplex PCR, and TCRdb's table has in-frame clones only and misses some. The table includes tens of thousands of clones, more than 75% detected once. This sequence joins TRBV12-1 and TRBJ1-5; the DNA was not compared with TRBD1, the D call given in the table. TRBV12-1 is marked as a pseudogene. Sequencing was performed on peripheral blood, taken before any cancer treatment. The clonotype originates from a female donor of 60 years or more with stage III squamous cell lung carcinoma. In DNA, the CDR3 is TGTGCCAGCAGCTTCGACAGGCCCTTGTATCAGCCCCAGCATTTT. Encoded protein: CASSFDRPLYQPQHF.